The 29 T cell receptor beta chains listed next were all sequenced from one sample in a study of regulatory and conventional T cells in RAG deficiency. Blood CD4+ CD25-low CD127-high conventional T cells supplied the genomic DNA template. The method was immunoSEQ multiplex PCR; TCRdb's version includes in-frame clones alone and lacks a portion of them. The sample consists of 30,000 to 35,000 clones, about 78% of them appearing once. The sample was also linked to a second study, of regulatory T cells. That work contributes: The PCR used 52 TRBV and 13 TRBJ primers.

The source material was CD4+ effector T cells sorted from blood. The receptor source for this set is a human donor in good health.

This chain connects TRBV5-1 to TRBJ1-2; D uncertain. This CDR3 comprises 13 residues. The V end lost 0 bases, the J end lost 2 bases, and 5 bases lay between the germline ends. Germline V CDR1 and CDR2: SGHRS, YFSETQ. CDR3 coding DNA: TGCGCCAGCAGCTTGGGCGGGAACTATGGCTACACCTTC. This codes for CASSLGGNYGYTF.

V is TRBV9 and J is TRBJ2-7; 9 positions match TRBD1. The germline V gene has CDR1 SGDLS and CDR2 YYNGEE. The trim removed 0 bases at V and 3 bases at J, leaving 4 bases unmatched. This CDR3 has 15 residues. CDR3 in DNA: TGTGCCAGCAGCGTAGGACAGGGGGATTACTACGAGCAGTACTTC. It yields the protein CASSVGQGDYYEQYF.

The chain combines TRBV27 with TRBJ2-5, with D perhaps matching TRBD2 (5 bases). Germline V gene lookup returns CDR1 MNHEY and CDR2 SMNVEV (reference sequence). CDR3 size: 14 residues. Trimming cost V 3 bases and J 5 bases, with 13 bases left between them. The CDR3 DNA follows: TGTGCCAGCAGTTTTCGGGGAGCTGGGGAGACCCAGTACTTC. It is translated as CASSFRGAGETQYF.

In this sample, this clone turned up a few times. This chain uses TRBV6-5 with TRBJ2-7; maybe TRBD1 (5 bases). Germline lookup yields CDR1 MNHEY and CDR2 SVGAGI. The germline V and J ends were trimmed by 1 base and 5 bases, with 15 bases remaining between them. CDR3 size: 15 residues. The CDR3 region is CASSYFGQGTHEQYF. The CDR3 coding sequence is TGTGCCAGCAGTTACTTCGGGCAGGGAACCCACGAGCAGTACTTC.

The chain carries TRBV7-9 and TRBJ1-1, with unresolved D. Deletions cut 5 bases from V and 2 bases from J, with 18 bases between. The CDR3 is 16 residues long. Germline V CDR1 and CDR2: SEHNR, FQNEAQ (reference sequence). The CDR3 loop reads CASSPLRAGLNTEAFF. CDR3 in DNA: TGTGCCAGCAGCCCGTTGAGGGCTGGTTTAAACACTGAAGCTTTCTTT.

Here the CDR3 DNA reads TGCGCCAGCAGCCTCGTGTCGGGGCTCGCCTACGAGCAGTACTTC. It is translated as CASSLVSGLAYEQYF. V gene TRBV5-1 combines with J gene TRBJ2-7; either TRBD1 or TRBD2 may fit D (5 bases each). The V gene lost 4 bases and the J gene lost 2 bases, with 16 bases spanning the gap. Looked up from germline, CDR1 is SGHRS and CDR2 is YFSETQ. The CDR3 length is 15 residues.

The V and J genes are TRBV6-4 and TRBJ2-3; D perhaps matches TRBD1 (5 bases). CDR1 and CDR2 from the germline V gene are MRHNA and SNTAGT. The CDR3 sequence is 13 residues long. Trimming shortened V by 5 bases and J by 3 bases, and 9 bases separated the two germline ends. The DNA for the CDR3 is TGTGCCAGCAGTCAGGGTTTGACAGATACGCAGTATTTT. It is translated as CASSQGLTDTQYF.

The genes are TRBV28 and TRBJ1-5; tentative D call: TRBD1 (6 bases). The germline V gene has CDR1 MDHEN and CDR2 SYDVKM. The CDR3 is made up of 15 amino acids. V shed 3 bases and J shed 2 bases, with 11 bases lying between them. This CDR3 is CASSFARGGNQPQHF. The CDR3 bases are TGTGCCAGCAGTTTTGCCAGGGGAGGCAATCAGCCCCAGCATTTT.

CDR3 DNA: TGCGCCAGCAGTCAATCGAGAATCCCCAGCTCCTACAATGAGCAGTTCTTC. It specifies CASSQSRIPSSYNEQFF. The chain recombines TRBV23-1 with TRBJ2-1; no definite D call. TRBV23-1 is an ORF, with its function uncertain. V lost 0 bases to trimming and J lost 0 bases, with 12 bases between them. The CDR3 consists of 17 residues.

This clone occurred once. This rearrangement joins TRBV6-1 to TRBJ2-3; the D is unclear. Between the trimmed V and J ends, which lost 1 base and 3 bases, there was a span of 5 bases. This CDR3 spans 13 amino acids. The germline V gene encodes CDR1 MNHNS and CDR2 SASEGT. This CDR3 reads CASSEVSTDTQYF. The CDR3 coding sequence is TGTGCCAGCAGTGAAGTGTCAACAGATACGCAGTATTTT.

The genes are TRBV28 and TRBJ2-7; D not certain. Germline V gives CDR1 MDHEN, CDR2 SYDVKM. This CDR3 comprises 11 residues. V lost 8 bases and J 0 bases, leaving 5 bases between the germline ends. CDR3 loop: CASGVSYEQYF. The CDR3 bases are TGTGCCAGCGGGGTCTCCTACGAGCAGTACTTC.

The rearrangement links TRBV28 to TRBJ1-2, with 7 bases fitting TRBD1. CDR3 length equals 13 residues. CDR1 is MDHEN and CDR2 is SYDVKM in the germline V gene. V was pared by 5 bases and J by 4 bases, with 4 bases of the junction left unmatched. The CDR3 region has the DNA TGTGCCAGCAGTCCAAGGGGGCCCTATGGCTACACCTTC. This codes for CASSPRGPYGYTF.

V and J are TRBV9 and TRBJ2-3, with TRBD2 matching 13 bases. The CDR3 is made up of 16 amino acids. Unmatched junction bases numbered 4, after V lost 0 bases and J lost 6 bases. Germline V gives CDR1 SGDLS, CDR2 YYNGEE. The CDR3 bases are TGTGCCAGCAGCGTAGGGACTAGCGGGGGTATGGATACGCAGTATTTT. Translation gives CASSVGTSGGMDTQYF.

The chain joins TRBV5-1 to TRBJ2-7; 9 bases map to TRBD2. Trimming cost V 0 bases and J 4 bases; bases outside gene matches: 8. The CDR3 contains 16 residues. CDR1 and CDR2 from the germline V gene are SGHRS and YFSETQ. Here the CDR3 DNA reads TGCGCCAGCAGCTTGGGAGCGGGGGGCGGATTATACGAGCAGTACTTC. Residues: CASSLGAGGGLYEQYF.

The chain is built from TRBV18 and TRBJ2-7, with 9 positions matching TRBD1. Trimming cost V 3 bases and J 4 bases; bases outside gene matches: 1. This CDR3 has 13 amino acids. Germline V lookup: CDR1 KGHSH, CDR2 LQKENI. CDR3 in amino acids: CASSPGTGYEQYF. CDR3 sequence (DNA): TGTGCCAGCTCACCCGGGACAGGGTACGAGCAGTACTTC.

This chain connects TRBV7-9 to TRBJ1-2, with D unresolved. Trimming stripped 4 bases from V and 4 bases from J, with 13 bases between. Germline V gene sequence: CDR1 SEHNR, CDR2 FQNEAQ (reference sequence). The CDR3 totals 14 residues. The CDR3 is CASSSGRTTYGYTF. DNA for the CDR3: TGTGCCAGCAGCTCAGGAAGGACCACCTATGGCTACACCTTC.

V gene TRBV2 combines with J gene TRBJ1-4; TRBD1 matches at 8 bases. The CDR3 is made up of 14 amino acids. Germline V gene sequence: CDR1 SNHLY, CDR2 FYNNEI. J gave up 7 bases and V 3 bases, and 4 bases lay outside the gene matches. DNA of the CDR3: TGTGCCAGCAGTGACGACAGGGGTGCTGAAAAACTGTTTTTT. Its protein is CASSDDRGAEKLFF.

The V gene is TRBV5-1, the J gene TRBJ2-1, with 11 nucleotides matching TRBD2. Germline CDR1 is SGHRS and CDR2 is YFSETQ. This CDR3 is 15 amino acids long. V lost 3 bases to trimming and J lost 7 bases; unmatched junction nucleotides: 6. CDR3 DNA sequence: TGCGCCAGCAGCTCGGTAGCGGGGGGGGCAAATGAGCAGTTCTTC. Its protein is CASSSVAGGANEQFF.

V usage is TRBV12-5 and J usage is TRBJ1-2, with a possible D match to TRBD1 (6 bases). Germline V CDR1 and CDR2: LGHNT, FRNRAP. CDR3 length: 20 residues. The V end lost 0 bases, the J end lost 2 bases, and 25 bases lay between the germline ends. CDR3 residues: CASGLVMGRGQAGTNYGYTF. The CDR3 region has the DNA TGTGCTAGTGGTTTGGTAATGGGACGCGGTCAGGCAGGGACAAACTATGGCTACACCTTC.

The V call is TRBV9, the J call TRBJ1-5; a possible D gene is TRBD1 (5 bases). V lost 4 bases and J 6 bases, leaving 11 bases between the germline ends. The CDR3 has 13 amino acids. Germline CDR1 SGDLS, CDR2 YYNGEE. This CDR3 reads CASSPGGIQPQHF. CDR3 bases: TGTGCCAGCAGCCCGGGGGGTATTCAGCCCCAGCATTTT.

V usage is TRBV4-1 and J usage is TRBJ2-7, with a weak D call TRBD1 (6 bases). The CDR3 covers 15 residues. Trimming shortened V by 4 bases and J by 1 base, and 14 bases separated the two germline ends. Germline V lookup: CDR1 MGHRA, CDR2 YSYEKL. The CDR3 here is CASSPLTGRSYEQYF. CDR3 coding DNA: TGCGCCAGCAGCCCCTTGACAGGCCGATCCTACGAGCAGTACTTC.

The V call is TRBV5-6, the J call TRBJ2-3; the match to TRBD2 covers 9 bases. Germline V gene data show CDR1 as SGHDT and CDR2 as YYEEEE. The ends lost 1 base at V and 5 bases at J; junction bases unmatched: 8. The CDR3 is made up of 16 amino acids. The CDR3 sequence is CASSLLAGGRRDTQYF. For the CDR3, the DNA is TGTGCCAGCAGCTTGCTGGCGGGGGGGCGGAGAGATACGCAGTATTTT. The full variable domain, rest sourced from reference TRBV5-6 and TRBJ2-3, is DAGVTQSPTHLIKTRGQQVTLRCSPKSGHDTVSWYQQALGQGPQFIFQYYEEEERQRGNFPDRFSGHQFPNYSSELNVNALLLGDSALYLCASSLLAGGRRDTQYFGPGTRLTVL.

CDR3 residues: CASSGTGAFYGYTF. In nucleotides, the CDR3 is TGTGCCAGCAGTGGTACCGGGGCTTTTTATGGCTACACCTTC. V usage is TRBV2 and J usage is TRBJ1-2, with D perhaps matching TRBD1 (5 bases). Germline V CDR1 and CDR2: SNHLY, FYNNEI. V lost 4 bases, J lost 5 bases, and 14 bases lay in between. The CDR3 is 14 amino acids.

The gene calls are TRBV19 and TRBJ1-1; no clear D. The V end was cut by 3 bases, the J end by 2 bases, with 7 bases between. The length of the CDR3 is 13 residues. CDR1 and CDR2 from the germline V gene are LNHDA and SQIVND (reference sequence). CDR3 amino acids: CASSIRGNTEAFF. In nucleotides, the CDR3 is TGTGCCAGTAGTATCCGGGGAAACACTGAAGCTTTCTTT.

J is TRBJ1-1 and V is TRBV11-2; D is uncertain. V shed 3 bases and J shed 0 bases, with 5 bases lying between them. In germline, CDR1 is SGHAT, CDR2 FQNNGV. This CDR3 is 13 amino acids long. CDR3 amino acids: CASSLSLNTEAFF. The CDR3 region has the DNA TGTGCCAGCAGCTTGTCCCTGAACACTGAAGCTTTCTTT.

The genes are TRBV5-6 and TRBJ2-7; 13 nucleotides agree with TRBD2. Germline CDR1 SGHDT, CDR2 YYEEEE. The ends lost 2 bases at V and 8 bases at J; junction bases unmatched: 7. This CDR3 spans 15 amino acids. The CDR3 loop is CASSLRLAGGAKQYF. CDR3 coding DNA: TGTGCCAGCAGCTTAAGACTAGCGGGGGGAGCCAAGCAGTACTTC.

The CDR3 bases are TGTGCCAGCTCAGGGGACAGGGGAACGTATGGCTACACCTTC. Encoded protein: CASSGDRGTYGYTF. This chain links TRBV18 with TRBJ1-2, with 10 bases that match TRBD1. V lost 5 bases to trimming and J lost 5 bases; unmatched junction nucleotides: 5. Germline CDR1 KGHSH, CDR2 LQKENI. The CDR3 is 14 amino acids.

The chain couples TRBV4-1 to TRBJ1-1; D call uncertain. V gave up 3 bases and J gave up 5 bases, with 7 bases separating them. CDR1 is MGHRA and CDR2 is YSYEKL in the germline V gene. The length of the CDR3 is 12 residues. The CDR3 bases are TGCGCCAGCAGCCAGCTGGGGACTGAAGCTTTCTTT. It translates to CASSQLGTEAFF.

In DNA, the CDR3 is TGTGCCACCAGAGCTCCACTCCTTAGCGGGGGGCAAGAGACCCAGTACTTC. The encoded protein is CATRAPLLSGGQETQYF. The rearrangement links TRBV15 to TRBJ2-5, with TRBD2 matching over 10 bases. Germline CDR1 LNHNV, CDR2 YYDKDF (reference sequence). The length of the CDR3 is 17 residues. V shed 6 bases, J shed 2 bases, and the junction held 12 bases outside the gene matches.